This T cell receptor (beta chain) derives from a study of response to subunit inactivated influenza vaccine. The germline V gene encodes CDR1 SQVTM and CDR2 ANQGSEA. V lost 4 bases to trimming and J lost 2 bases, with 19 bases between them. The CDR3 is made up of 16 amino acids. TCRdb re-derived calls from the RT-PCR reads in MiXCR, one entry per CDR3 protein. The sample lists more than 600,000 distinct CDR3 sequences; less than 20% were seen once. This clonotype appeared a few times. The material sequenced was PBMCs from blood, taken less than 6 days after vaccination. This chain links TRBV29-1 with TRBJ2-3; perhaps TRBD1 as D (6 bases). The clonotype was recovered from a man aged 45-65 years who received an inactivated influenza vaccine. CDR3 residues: CSVVSRRDTYTDTQYF. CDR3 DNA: TGCAGCGTTGTATCCCGACGGGACACCTACACAGATACGCAGTATTTT.